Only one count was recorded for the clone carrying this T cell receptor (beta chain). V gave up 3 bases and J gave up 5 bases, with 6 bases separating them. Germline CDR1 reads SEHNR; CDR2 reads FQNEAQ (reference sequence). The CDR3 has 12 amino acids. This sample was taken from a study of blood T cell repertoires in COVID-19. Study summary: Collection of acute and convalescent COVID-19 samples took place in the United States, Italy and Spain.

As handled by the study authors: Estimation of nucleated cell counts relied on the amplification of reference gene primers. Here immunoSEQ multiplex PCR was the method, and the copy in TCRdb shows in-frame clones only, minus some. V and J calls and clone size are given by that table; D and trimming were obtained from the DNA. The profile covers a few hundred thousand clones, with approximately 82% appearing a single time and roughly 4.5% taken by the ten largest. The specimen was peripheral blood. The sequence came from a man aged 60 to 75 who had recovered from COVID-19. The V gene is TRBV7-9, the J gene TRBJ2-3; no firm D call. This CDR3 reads CASSLTQDTQYF. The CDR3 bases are TGTGCCAGCAGCTTGACTCAAGATACGCAGTATTTT.